This T cell receptor beta chain was recovered during a study of metastatic and nonmetastatic thyroid tumors. The wider study: Across peripheral blood and tumor or nodule tissue samples taken from malignant and benign thyroid patients, the repertoires were compared with one another.

The CDR3 has 14 residues. The V gene's germline CDR1 is SGHAT and CDR2 FQNNGV. Among the patients, none had received any treatment before thyroid surgery. Many counts were recorded for this clone. Its antigen remains unknown. A single base separates this from a much larger clone, so it may be a read error. The sample holds other DNA sequences that translate to the same CDR3. The study, taken as a whole, reports: Benign nodules were reported to have significantly lower TCR beta diversity than malignant thyroid tumors, in blood and tumor.

TCRdb re-called clones from the PCR reads using MiXCR. Among approximately 19,000 clones, 20% to 25% were seen once, and the ten largest hold roughly a tenth. Sequencing used tumor tissue. The source of this sequence is a male donor with papillary thyroid cancer or a benign thyroid nodule (not recorded which). Some clones in this sample may be carry-over from other donors' samples. The J gene is TRBJ2-1, the V gene TRBV11-2; 8 positions match TRBD1. The CDR3 region is CASSFRQGYNEQFF. The CDR3 nucleotides read TGCGCCAGCAGCTTCCGACAGGGGTACAATGAGCAGTTCTTC.